Listed below are T cell receptor beta chains from one sample, sequenced in a study of shared clonotypes between healthy human individuals. TCRdb keeps only in-frame clones here, not all; method: immunoSEQ multiplex PCR. The data contain about 520,000 clones, about 85% of them seen just once; the ten biggest clones take up about an eighth. Sequencing input: PBMCs. The receptor source for this set is a woman aged 40-49 years in good health. Some clones in this sample may be carry-over from other donors' samples. Both conserved end residues are part of each CDR3.

V gene	J gene	CDR3 protein
TRBV7-3	TRBJ2-3	CASSTGLAAGTDTQYF
TRBV5-6	TRBJ1-1	CASSGTVNTEAFF
TRBV19	TRBJ2-4	CASSILVAKNIQYF
TRBV9	TRBJ2-7	CASSFRTGATYEQYF
TRBV6-4	TRBJ2-2	CASSPSGTVAGELFF
TRBV11-2	TRBJ2-5	CASSLVGQLETQYF
TRBV7-9	TRBJ2-3	CASSPRTSGRDTQYF
TRBV5-1	TRBJ1-3	CASSLQDSGNTIYF
TRBV9	TRBJ2-5	CASSVAGAGETQYF
TRBV7-2	TRBJ1-1	CASSLGPLQEAFF
TRBV5-4	TRBJ2-6	CASSLQGAGANVLTF
TRBV29-1	TRBJ2-7	CSVGDPQWEQYF
TRBV4-2	TRBJ1-5	CASSQVTTGTEITPQHF
TRBV7-2	TRBJ2-7	CASSLARTYLYF
TRBV5-1	TRBJ2-2	CASSPQTGLFANTGELFF
TRBV7-3	TRBJ2-5	CASSPQHGGLETQYF
TRBV5-4	TRBJ2-4	CASSLAGGGKNIQYF
TRBV2	TRBJ2-7	CASSEIRIGYEQYF
TRBV7-9	TRBJ1-1	CASSLVGGNTEAFF
TRBV4-1	TRBJ2-1	CASSRMGLADYNEQFF
TRBV5-4	TRBJ2-7	CASSSRTDTYEQYF
TRBV28	TRBJ2-2	CASAIHTGELFF
TRBV7-2	TRBJ1-1	CASSSHPRLSNTEAFF
TRBV28	TRBJ2-7	CASSLAGGTSYEQYF
TRBV19	TRBJ2-5	CASGSRGRETQYF
TRBV5-1	TRBJ1-2	CASRYGQAPGDGYTF
TRBV27	TRBJ1-5	CASSHDRGNQPQHF
TRBV7-2	TRBJ2-2	CASRPGGVGGDTGELFF
TRBV5-1	TRBJ2-2	CASSFGLAGGVTGELFF
TRBV7-9	TRBJ2-1	CASSPIAGGDNEQFF
TRBV7-2	TRBJ2-2	CASSGAGTGVTGELFF
TRBV9	TRBJ2-3	CASSSGLDPDTQYF
TRBV28	TRBJ2-4	CASSLSRVGDIQYF
TRBV10-3	TRBJ1-2	CAISETEDSPTLRGYTF
TRBV5-1	TRBJ1-4	CASSLDRTGGSEKLFF
TRBV10-3	TRBJ1-1	CAISESGGRTEAFF
TRBV9	TRBJ2-2	CASRAGGGVAGELFF
TRBV28	TRBJ1-1	CASSLREMTEAFF
TRBV7-2	TRBJ2-5	CASSFQQVETQYF
TRBV10-3	TRBJ2-3	CAISGPADTQYF
TRBV7-2	TRBJ2-7	CASSPGTGVEQYF
TRBV7-3	TRBJ2-7	CASSLNSGGIYEQYF
TRBV30	TRBJ1-1	CAWSVRQPEAFF
TRBV5-4	TRBJ2-3	CASSPRLAGGHMYTQYF